Each of the 27 T cell receptor beta chains below was sequenced from the same sample in a study of cytomegalovirus exposure and HLA in healthy donors. Generated by immunoSEQ multiplex PCR, the TCRdb table keeps only in-frame clones and is missing some. The profile shows under 250,000 clones, about 93% of them singletons. The sequenced sample was PBMCs. The receptors were gathered from a woman younger than 35 in good health and CMV-seronegative.

The gene calls are TRBV30 and TRBJ2-5, with 10 bases identical to TRBD1. Trimming at V came to 1 base and at J to 4 bases, leaving 9 bases not matched to a gene. The CDR3 has 16 amino acids. Per the germline V gene, CDR1 is GTSNPN and CDR2 is SVGIG (reference sequence). CDR3 loop: CAWSEPGQGSVETQYF. The CDR3, as DNA: TGTGCCTGGAGTGAACCGGGACAGGGGAGTGTAGAGACCCAGTACTTC.

The chain has TRBV11-2 and TRBJ2-2, with 12 bases identical to TRBD2. Losses at the gene ends were 4 bases for V and 1 base for J; bases not matched to a gene: 7. There are 18 residues in the CDR3. Germline V gene sequence: CDR1 SGHAT, CDR2 FQNNGV. CDR3 amino acids: CASSSARLAGENTGELFF. CDR3 bases: TGTGCCAGCAGCTCAGCCCGACTAGCGGGAGAGAACACCGGGGAGCTGTTTTTT. Using reference TRBV11-2 and TRBJ2-2 for the parts outside the CDR3, the full variable domain is EAGVAQSPRYKIIEKRQSVAFWCNPISGHATLYWYQQILGQGPKLLIQFQNNGVVDDSQLPKDRFSAERLKGVDSTLKIQPAKLEDSAVYLCASSSARLAGENTGELFFGEGSRLTVL.

Comments on this clone: Different DNA sequences within this sample yield the same CDR3. The chain carries TRBV5-6 and TRBJ1-5; 10 bases map to TRBD1. Germline loops: CDR1 SGHDT, CDR2 YYEEEE. The CDR3 loop spans 14 amino acids. V lost 4 bases to trimming and J lost 6 bases; unmatched junction nucleotides: 4. The CDR3 DNA sequence: TGTGCCAGCAGCCTCCGGGACAGGGGTCAGCCCCAGCATTTT. This codes for CASSLRDRGQPQHF.

V usage is TRBV19 and J usage is TRBJ2-1; TRBD2 matches 9 bases. Germline CDR1 reads LNHDA; CDR2 reads SQIVND (reference sequence). V lost 0 bases, J lost 5 bases, and 8 bases stayed unmatched. This CDR3 has 17 amino acids. CDR3 sequence: CASSIDPPSGINNEQFF. As DNA, the CDR3 is TGTGCCAGTAGTATAGATCCGCCTAGCGGGATCAACAATGAGCAGTTCTTC.

V is TRBV7-8 and J is TRBJ2-7; TRBD2 is a possible D gene (5 bases). Trimming pared 8 bases from V and 3 bases from J, leaving 17 bases between. CDR3 length: 14 amino acids. CDR1 SGHVS and CDR2 FQNEAQ come from the germline V gene. The CDR3 region is CASLKMDGLYEQYF. Written as DNA, the CDR3 is TGTGCCAGCTTAAAAATGGACGGACTCTACGAGCAGTACTTC.

The chain recombines TRBV27 with TRBJ2-1; 10 positions agree with TRBD1. The CDR3 is 15 residues long. Germline V gene data show CDR1 as MNHEY and CDR2 as SMNVEV (reference sequence). J lost 7 bases, V lost 2 bases, and 5 bases had no gene match. CDR3 DNA sequence: TGTGCCAGCAGTTTAGAGGGACAGGGGAGGAATGAGCAGTTCTTC. Translating it yields CASSLEGQGRNEQFF.

V and J are TRBV19 and TRBJ2-7; 9 bases align to TRBD2. Germline assignment: CDR1 LNHDA and CDR2 SQIVND (reference sequence). CDR3 length: 15 residues. V trimming: 3 bases; J trimming: 1 base; junction bases outside the gene matches: 4. Written as DNA, the CDR3 is TGTGCCAGTAGTATTCTTAGCGGGAGATCCTACGAGCAGTACTTC. Its protein product is CASSILSGRSYEQYF.

The chain links TRBV12-5 to TRBJ1-1; D gene unclear. CDR3 length: 13 amino acids. The V and J ends lost 7 bases and 1 base respectively, with 10 bases between them. CDR1 is LGHNT, CDR2 FRNRAP, per germline. The chain's CDR3 is CASALHENTEAFF. The DNA for the CDR3 is TGTGCTAGTGCCTTACACGAGAACACTGAAGCTTTCTTT.

This sequence joins TRBV19 and TRBJ1-5, with a weak D call TRBD1 (6 bases). CDR3 length: 14 amino acids. The V end lost 7 bases, the J end lost 8 bases, and 18 bases lay between the germline ends. Per the germline V gene, CDR1 is LNHDA and CDR2 is SQIVND (reference sequence). CDR3 protein: CASNRGQRGEPQHF. CDR3 bases: TGTGCCAGTAATAGAGGACAGCGAGGGGAGCCCCAGCATTTT.

The chain recombines TRBV2 with TRBJ1-1; TRBD1 matches 8 bases. This CDR3 region has 13 residues. The germline V gene encodes CDR1 SNHLY and CDR2 FYNNEI. The V gene end was trimmed by 6 bases and the J gene end by 3 bases; junction bases not matched to a gene: 3. The CDR3 DNA sequence: TGTGCCAGCAGCCAACAGGGGGACACTGAAGCTTTCTTT. This encodes CASSQQGDTEAFF.

The chain couples TRBV27 to TRBJ2-1, with 10 bases matching TRBD1. Trimming cost V 7 bases and J 6 bases; bases outside gene matches: 9. The germline V gene has CDR1 MNHEY and CDR2 SMNVEV (reference sequence). The CDR3 is made up of 15 amino acids. The CDR3 sequence: CASNPGTGDRNEQFF. The CDR3 nucleotides are TGTGCCAGCAACCCAGGGACAGGGGACCGCAATGAGCAGTTCTTC.

For this clone: The CDR3 carries no conserved terminal phenylalanine or tryptophan, so it likely arises from a read error. The DNA is omitted, as the CDR3 cannot be located on it reliably, and the CDR3 follows TCRdb's listing. This chain connects TRBV7-9 to TRBJ1-2. The germline CDR1 and CDR2 sequences are SEHNR and FQNEAQ (reference sequence). The CDR3 numbers 13 amino acids, ends counted. CDR3 residues: CASSPDLDGEKAL.

The V gene is TRBV29-1, the J gene TRBJ2-1, with 8 bases matching TRBD2. Trimming at V came to 8 bases and at J to 9 bases, leaving 15 bases not matched to a gene. The length of the CDR3 is 14 residues. Germline CDR1 is SQVTM and CDR2 is ANQGSEA. CDR3 protein: CSPSRAGAVSEQFF. The CDR3 bases are TGCAGCCCCTCCCGAGCGGGAGCGGTAAGTGAGCAGTTCTTC.

V gene TRBV11-3 combines with J gene TRBJ2-1, with D possibly being TRBD2 (5 bases). The CDR3 contains 17 residues. V lost 5 bases to trimming and J lost 2 bases, with 19 bases between them. Germline V gene sequence: CDR1 SGHNT, CDR2 YENEEA. The CDR3 region has the DNA TGTGCCAGCAGCCCCCCTCTGAGGGAGTCCCCCTACAATGAGCAGTTCTTC. It yields the protein CASSPPLRESPYNEQFF.

J is TRBJ1-1 and V is TRBV18; no clear D. This CDR3 has 13 residues. Looked up from germline, CDR1 is KGHSH and CDR2 is LQKENI. The ends were cut back, 3 bases at V and 5 bases at J, with 10 bases in the middle. CDR3: CASSPGDWTEAFF. The DNA for the CDR3 is TGTGCCAGCTCACCCGGTGATTGGACTGAAGCTTTCTTT.

This chain joins TRBV6-5 and TRBJ2-2; TRBD2 might be the D (5 bases). Trimming took 2 bases from V and 4 from J, leaving 11 bases between them. CDR1 and CDR2 from the germline V gene are MNHEY and SVGAGI. CDR3 length equals 15 residues. CDR3 coding DNA: TGTGCCAGCAGTTACAATAGGAGGTTCACCGGGGAGCTGTTTTTT. Its translation: CASSYNRRFTGELFF.

The chain couples TRBV11-2 to TRBJ1-3; D gene unclear. V was clipped by 7 bases and J by 0 bases, with 10 bases between them. Per germline, CDR1 SGHAT and CDR2 FQNNGV. This CDR3 has 14 residues. The CDR3 is CASTEKSSGNTIYF. DNA of the CDR3: TGTGCCAGCACCGAAAAGAGCTCTGGAAACACCATATATTTT.

The chain recombines TRBV5-1 with TRBJ1-1; no definite D call. The CDR3 length is 16 residues. CDR1 SGHRS and CDR2 YFSETQ come from the germline V gene. Trimming removed 0 bases from V and 3 bases from J, with 15 bases in between. In DNA, the CDR3 is TGCGCCAGCAGCTTGGGGTCCCGCGATGTGGACACTGAAGCTTTCTTT. Translating gives CASSLGSRDVDTEAFF.

The chain carries TRBV11-3 and TRBJ2-1; 9 bases line up with TRBD1. From germline, CDR1 is SGHNT and CDR2 YENEEA. The CDR3 runs to 16 residues. Losses at the gene ends were 3 bases for V and 6 bases for J; bases not matched to a gene: 9. The CDR3 reads CASSFSGTGYGNEQFF. The CDR3 coding sequence is TGTGCCAGCAGCTTCTCCGGGACAGGGTACGGCAATGAGCAGTTCTTC.

There are a few counts of this clone. The chain uses TRBV18 and TRBJ2-7; weak D call: TRBD1 (6 bases). Germline V gene sequence: CDR1 KGHSH, CDR2 LQKENI. The CDR3 consists of 17 residues. V was shortened by 0 bases and J by 2 bases, with 17 bases between the two germline ends. CDR3 protein: CASSPPYDRPNTYEQYF. The CDR3 nucleotides are TGTGCCAGCTCACCACCGTATGACAGGCCAAATACCTACGAGCAGTACTTC.

Only one count was recorded for this clone. V usage is TRBV11-3 and J usage is TRBJ1-1; D gene unclear. The CDR3 runs 14 residues. V was trimmed by 5 bases and J by 10 bases, leaving 20 bases between them. The germline CDR1 and CDR2 sequences are SGHNT and YENEEA. CDR3 sequence (DNA): TGTGCCAGCAGCCCCCAAGTTCGCCGCCGAGTAGCTTTCTTT. This gives the protein CASSPQVRRRVAFF.

The chain carries TRBV28 and TRBJ2-1; 7 bases line up with TRBD2. The CDR3 runs 15 residues. Looked up from germline, CDR1 is MDHEN and CDR2 is SYDVKM. Germline trimming cut 6 bases from V and 8 bases from J; bases unmatched to any gene: 13. The CDR3 DNA reads TGTGCCAGCAGCATATCTGGGAGGGTTAAGGATGAGCAGTTCTTC. This gives the protein CASSISGRVKDEQFF.

The chain links TRBV7-2 to TRBJ1-4, with 8 nucleotides matching TRBD1. The CDR3 totals 15 residues. J lost 1 base, V lost 4 bases, and 2 bases had no gene match. The germline gives CDR1 SGHTA, CDR2 FQGNSA. The CDR3 DNA reads as TGTGCCAGCAGCTCTGACAGGGGAACTAATGAAAAACTGTTTTTT. Encoded protein: CASSSDRGTNEKLFF. Together with reference TRBV7-2 and TRBJ1-4, the CDR3 gives the full variable domain: GAGVSQSPSNKVTEKGKDVELRCDPISGHTALYWYRQSLGQGLEFLIYFQGNSAPDKSGLPSDRFSAERTGGSVSTLTIQRTQQEDSAVYLCASSSDRGTNEKLFFGSGTQLSVL.

This rearrangement joins TRBV7-3 to TRBJ2-2, with D tentatively TRBD2 (5 bases). V lost 1 base, J lost 7 bases, and 10 bases lay in between. In germline, CDR1 is SGHTA, CDR2 FQGTGA. The CDR3 extends over 14 amino acids. The CDR3 DNA is TGTGCCAGCAGCTTAAGGGTCGGGAACGGGGAGCTGTTTTTT. Translating it yields CASSLRVGNGELFF. Full variable domain (outside the CDR3, taken from reference TRBV7-3 and TRBJ2-2): GAGVSQTPSNKVTEKGKYVELRCDPISGHTALYWYRQSLGQGPEFLIYFQGTGAADDSGLPNDRFFAVRPEGSVSTLKIQRTERGDSAVYLCASSLRVGNGELFFGEGSRLTVL.

The V call is TRBV2, the J call TRBJ2-3; TRBD2 matches at 12 bases. V dropped 6 bases and J dropped 2; count of bases not matched to a gene: 6. The CDR3 has 16 amino acids. CDR1 is SNHLY, CDR2 FYNNEI, per germline. CDR3: CASRPGLAGPTDTQYF. CDR3 bases: TGTGCCAGCAGGCCCGGACTAGCGGGGCCCACAGATACGCAGTATTTT.

The chain recombines TRBV7-3 with TRBJ2-2; maybe TRBD2 (6 bases). V was clipped by 5 bases and J by 2 bases, with 12 bases between them. This CDR3 contains 15 residues. Germline loops: CDR1 SGHTA, CDR2 FQGTGA. This chain's CDR3 is CASSPGTVNTGELFF. In DNA form, the CDR3 reads TGTGCCAGCAGCCCTGGGACTGTCAACACCGGGGAGCTGTTTTTT.

The V and J genes are TRBV6-1 and TRBJ2-5; maybe TRBD1 (6 bases). The CDR3 is 14 residues long. Trimming pared 8 bases from V and 1 base from J, leaving 14 bases between. Germline CDR1 MNHNS, CDR2 SASEGT. For the CDR3, the DNA is TGTGCCAGCGCGGTTGGACAGACCCAAGAGACCCAGTACTTC. Its protein product is CASAVGQTQETQYF.